The T cell receptor beta chain described here comes from a study of cytomegalovirus exposure and HLA in healthy donors. Turning to the study itself: Earlier sequencing of 150 million to 200 million T cells yielded roughly 120 million unique TCR beta sequences.

General observations from the study: Diagnosis of cytomegalovirus status made by the classifier reportedly showed high specificity and sensitivity. Apparent HLA restriction characterized most CMV-associated TCR beta chains in a later analysis. As a later analysis showed, a missense DCLRE1C variant was linked to trimming of TCR beta V- and J-genes.

PCR primers comprised 60 Vbeta and 13 Jbeta primers. Here immunoSEQ multiplex PCR was the method, and the copy in TCRdb shows in-frame clones only, minus some. Its listing shows about 200,000 clones. As regards this clone: Its antigen is not identified.

Sequenced: PBMCs. The sequence was obtained from a girl aged 2 to 10 in good health and CMV-seropositive.

In nucleotides, the CDR3 is TGTGCCAGCAGCTTAGCGCTCGGGGGGTCCTACGAGCAGTACTTC. Translating gives CASSLALGGSYEQYF. V gene TRBV7-9 combines with J gene TRBJ2-7; the match to TRBD2 covers 7 bases. J lost 1 base, V lost 0 bases, and 3 bases had no gene match. This CDR3 comprises 15 residues. The germline gives CDR1 SEHNR, CDR2 FQNEAQ (reference sequence).